This entry features one TCR beta chain sequence. A second roughly 7 to 12 cycle PCR used barcoded and J-beta primers. The template-switch adaptor, which had 12 random nucleotides, put a tag on each cDNA molecule. TCRdb independently ran MiXCR on the 5' RACE reads; one entry per CDR3 protein. The sample includes some 1.4 million distinct CDR3 sequences, around 39% of them seen just once. Trimming shortened V by 6 bases and J by 5 bases, and 8 bases separated the two germline ends. CDR1 and CDR2 from the germline V gene are DFQATT and SNEGSKA (reference sequence). This CDR3 has 11 amino acids. The source of the sample is a study of blood T cells in healthy people across ages.

The receptor was derived from a woman aged 18-29 years in good health. This sequence joins TRBV20-1 and TRBJ2-1; D gene unclear. The sequencing input was blood. CDR3 in amino acids: CSANPNNEQFF. CDR3 bases: TGCAGTGCAAACCCCAACAATGAGCAGTTCTTC.